Listed below are T cell receptor beta chains from one sample, sequenced in a study of T cell responses to AZD1222 COVID-19 vaccine. This table comes from immunoSEQ multiplex PCR, and its TCRdb copy is limited to in-frame clones, with some not included. Of 100,000 or so clones in the sample, more than 75% were seen once. The specimen comprised peripheral blood, sampled on day 0 of AZD1222 vaccination. The origin of the receptors is an adult in good health. Each CDR3 is given with its conserved first and last residue. D genes are given only for firm matches. Part of the rows lack a size; the others show once, few, many or a class for expanded clones.

clone size: NA
V gene: TRBV9
J gene: TRBJ1-2
D gene: NA
CDR3 DNA: TGTGCCAGCAGCGTAGGGGGGGCAGGTAGAGGCTACACCTTC
CDR3 protein: CASSVGGAGRGYTF

clone size: NA
V gene: TRBV18
J gene: TRBJ1-5
D gene: NA
CDR3 DNA: TGTGCCAGCTCAGGCAGGAGAGGTCAGCCCCAGCATTTT
CDR3 protein: CASSGRRGQPQHF

clone size: NA
V gene: TRBV13
J gene: TRBJ1-1
D gene: TRBD1
CDR3 DNA: TGTGCCAGCAGGTTTGACAGGGGGCGGACTGAAGCTTTCTTT
CDR3 protein: CASRFDRGRTEAFF

clone size: NA
V gene: TRBV2
J gene: TRBJ2-3
D gene: TRBD2
CDR3 DNA: TGTGCCAGCAGTGAAAGGCGGGGGATCACAGATACGCAGTATTTT
CDR3 protein: CASSERRGITDTQYF

clone size: NA
V gene: TRBV19
J gene: TRBJ2-7
D gene: NA
CDR3 DNA: TGTGCCAGTAGTATACAGTCGGGTGAGCAGTACTTC
CDR3 protein: CASSIQSGEQYF

clone size: NA
V gene: TRBV19
J gene: TRBJ1-2
D gene: TRBD1
CDR3 DNA: TGTGCCAGTAGTACCGGGACAGGGTGGTATGGCTACACCTTC
CDR3 protein: CASSTGTGWYGYTF

clone size: NA
V gene: TRBV6-5
J gene: TRBJ1-5
D gene: NA
CDR3 DNA: TGTGCCAGCAGTTACTCTAGGAATCAGCCCCAGCATTTT
CDR3 protein: CASSYSRNQPQHF

clone size: NA
V gene: TRBV7-3
J gene: TRBJ2-1
D gene: NA
CDR3 DNA: TGTGCTTCGGGAGACCCCAGCAATGAGCAGTTCTTC
CDR3 protein: CASGDPSNEQFF

clone size: NA
V gene: TRBV15
J gene: TRBJ1-4
D gene: NA
CDR3 DNA: TGTGCCACCAGCGGAAGAGCAGCAACTAATGAAAAACTGTTTTTT
CDR3 protein: CATSGRAATNEKLFF

clone size: NA
V gene: TRBV27
J gene: TRBJ1-4
D gene: NA
CDR3 DNA: TGTGCCAGCTGGCCTTTAGGGGCTAATGAAAAACTGTTTTTT
CDR3 protein: CASWPLGANEKLFF

clone size: NA
V gene: TRBV5-6
J gene: TRBJ2-7
D gene: NA
CDR3 DNA: TGTGCCAGCAGTTCCTCTGTCGGATCCCGGACTATCTCCTACGAGCAGTACTTC
CDR3 protein: CASSSSVGSRTISYEQYF

clone size: NA
V gene: TRBV2
J gene: TRBJ1-5
D gene: NA
CDR3 DNA: TGTGCCAGCAGCGAGGGACGGGCTCAGCCCCAGCATTTT
CDR3 protein: CASSEGRAQPQHF

clone size: NA
V gene: TRBV27
J gene: TRBJ2-7
D gene: NA
CDR3 DNA: TGTGCCAGCAGCGGTACAGGGCGAGGAGGCGAGCAGTACTTC
CDR3 protein: CASSGTGRGGEQYF

clone size: NA
V gene: TRBV6-6
J gene: TRBJ1-2
D gene: NA
CDR3 DNA: TGTGCCAGCAGTGACATGGATAACTATGGCTACACCTTC
CDR3 protein: CASSDMDNYGYTF

clone size: NA
V gene: TRBV5-1
J gene: TRBJ1-4
D gene: TRBD1
CDR3 DNA: TGCGCCAGCAGAAATTTACAGGGGCCTTCGGAAAAACTGTTTTTT
CDR3 protein: CASRNLQGPSEKLFF

clone size: NA
V gene: TRBV4-1
J gene: TRBJ1-1
D gene: TRBD1
CDR3 DNA: TGCGCCAGCAGCCAAGGCCCCGGGACAGGGATACGGAACACTGAAGCTTTCTTT
CDR3 protein: CASSQGPGTGIRNTEAFF

clone size: NA
V gene: TRBV27
J gene: TRBJ2-1
D gene: TRBD2
CDR3 DNA: TGTGCCAGCGGACTAGCTGTCAATGAGCAGTTCTTC
CDR3 protein: CASGLAVNEQFF

clone size: once
V gene: TRBV10-1
J gene: TRBJ2-7
D gene: NA
CDR3 DNA: TGCGCCAGCAGGACAGCTCGGGACGAGCAGTACTTC
CDR3 protein: CASRTARDEQYF

clone size: NA
V gene: TRBV18
J gene: TRBJ1-2
D gene: NA
CDR3 DNA: TGTGCCAGCTCATCGACAGACGCTAACTATGGCTACACCTTC
CDR3 protein: CASSSTDANYGYTF

clone size: NA
V gene: TRBV9
J gene: TRBJ2-2
D gene: TRBD2
CDR3 DNA: TGTGCCAGCAGCGTCGTGGCTAGCGGGGGCGGGGAGCTGTTTTTT
CDR3 protein: CASSVVASGGGELFF

clone size: NA
V gene: TRBV2
J gene: TRBJ1-1
D gene: NA
CDR3 DNA: TGTGCCAGCAGTGAAGGGCAGCGCACTGAAGCTTTCTTT
CDR3 protein: CASSEGQRTEAFF

clone size: NA
V gene: TRBV7-9
J gene: TRBJ2-3
D gene: TRBD2
CDR3 DNA: TGTGCCAGCAGCTTAGGGGCGCCTAGCGGGGGCACAGATACGCAGTATTTT
CDR3 protein: CASSLGAPSGGTDTQYF

clone size: NA
V gene: TRBV6-4
J gene: TRBJ2-1
D gene: NA
CDR3 DNA: TGTGCCAGCAGTCCGGGCGCTGGAACGTACAATGAGCAGTTCTTC
CDR3 protein: CASSPGAGTYNEQFF

clone size: NA
V gene: TRBV7-9
J gene: TRBJ2-3
D gene: NA
CDR3 DNA: TGTGCCAGCAGCTTAAGAACGGGGCCGGCAGATACGCAGTATTTT
CDR3 protein: CASSLRTGPADTQYF

clone size: NA
V gene: TRBV5-1
J gene: TRBJ1-1
D gene: NA
CDR3 DNA: TGCGCCAGCAGCTTGTCGGTGCGGGCTTTCTTT
CDR3 protein: CASSLSVRAFF

clone size: NA
V gene: TRBV5-1
J gene: TRBJ1-4
D gene: NA
CDR3 DNA: TGCGCCAGCAGCTTGGGGGTCGTGGCAACTAATGAAAAACTGTTTTTT
CDR3 protein: CASSLGVVATNEKLFF

clone size: NA
V gene: TRBV2
J gene: TRBJ2-1
D gene: TRBD2
CDR3 DNA: TGTGCCAGCAGCGCCCTTCTAGCGGGGCCAGACAATGAGCAGTTCTTC
CDR3 protein: CASSALLAGPDNEQFF

clone size: NA
V gene: TRBV6-5
J gene: TRBJ2-7
D gene: NA
CDR3 DNA: TGTGCCAGCATAGATACGGGGGGCATCGACGAGCAGTACTTC
CDR3 protein: CASIDTGGIDEQYF

clone size: NA
V gene: TRBV4-3
J gene: TRBJ1-2
D gene: NA
CDR3 DNA: TGCGCCAGCAGCCAAGAACGCTCGGGACAAACGGGCTACACCTTC
CDR3 protein: CASSQERSGQTGYTF

clone size: NA
V gene: TRBV5-6
J gene: TRBJ1-2
D gene: NA
CDR3 DNA: TGTGCCAGCAGCTTGGAGGTTGGATGGAAGGGCTACACCTTC
CDR3 protein: CASSLEVGWKGYTF

clone size: NA
V gene: TRBV15
J gene: TRBJ1-1
D gene: TRBD1
CDR3 DNA: TGTGCCACCAGCAGAGAGACCTTTACAGGGGGCTGGTATGGTATGAACACTGAAGCTTTCTTT
CDR3 protein: CATSRETFTGGWYGMNTEAFF

clone size: NA
V gene: TRBV4-2
J gene: TRBJ1-1
D gene: TRBD1
CDR3 DNA: TGTGCCAGCAGCCCCCCCCAGGGGGCTACTGAAGCTTTCTTT
CDR3 protein: CASSPPQGATEAFF

clone size: once
V gene: TRBV6-4
J gene: TRBJ2-1
D gene: TRBD2
CDR3 DNA: TGTGCCAGCAGTGAAGTAGCGGGGGATTACAATGAGCAGTTCTTC
CDR3 protein: CASSEVAGDYNEQFF

clone size: NA
V gene: TRBV20-1
J gene: TRBJ1-2
D gene: TRBD1
CDR3 DNA: TGCAGTGCTAGTGTGGGACAGGGTAACTATGGCTACACCTTC
CDR3 protein: CSASVGQGNYGYTF

clone size: NA
V gene: TRBV5-1
J gene: TRBJ1-1
D gene: NA
CDR3 DNA: TGCGCCAGCAGCCTGACCTCCTTAATTAGCACTGAAGCTTTCTTT
CDR3 protein: CASSLTSLISTEAFF

clone size: NA
V gene: TRBV5-1
J gene: TRBJ1-1
D gene: NA
CDR3 DNA: TGCGCCAGCAGCTTGGAATCGTCTCGGGCATCGCCTGAAGCTTTCTTT
CDR3 protein: CASSLESSRASPEAFF

clone size: NA
V gene: TRBV7-8
J gene: TRBJ1-2
D gene: NA
CDR3 DNA: TGTGCCAGCAGCTTAGGCACAGCTTCTCCCTATGGCTACACCTTC
CDR3 protein: CASSLGTASPYGYTF

clone size: few
V gene: TRBV19
J gene: TRBJ2-7
D gene: TRBD2
CDR3 DNA: TGTGCCAGTAGTACAAGCGGGGGACCCTACGAGCAGTACTTC
CDR3 protein: CASSTSGGPYEQYF

clone size: NA
V gene: TRBV4-3
J gene: TRBJ2-2
D gene: NA
CDR3 DNA: TGCGCCAGCAGCCAAGGGGGAACCGGGGAGCTGTTTTTT
CDR3 protein: CASSQGGTGELFF

clone size: NA
V gene: TRBV10-1
J gene: TRBJ1-5
D gene: NA
CDR3 DNA: TGCGCCTCGCACGGGAATCAGCCCCAGCATTTT
CDR3 protein: CASHGNQPQHF

clone size: NA
V gene: TRBV4-1
J gene: TRBJ1-1
D gene: TRBD1
CDR3 DNA: TGCGCCAGCAGAGTGCTGCCCGGGACAGGGGGCGCGAACACTGAAGCTTTCTTT
CDR3 protein: CASRVLPGTGGANTEAFF

clone size: NA
V gene: TRBV6-2/TRBV6-3
J gene: TRBJ2-1
D gene: TRBD1
CDR3 DNA: TGTGCCAGCAGTTCCCCTCCCGGGACAGGGTCCTACAATGAGCAGTTCTTC
CDR3 protein: CASSSPPGTGSYNEQFF

clone size: once
V gene: TRBV4-1
J gene: TRBJ1-4
D gene: NA
CDR3 DNA: TGCGCCAGCAGTCGTCAACAGGGCTCTAATGAAAAACTGTTTTTT
CDR3 protein: CASSRQQGSNEKLFF

clone size: NA
V gene: TRBV7-8
J gene: TRBJ2-5
D gene: NA
CDR3 DNA: TGTGCCAGCGGGGAGGGGGGGCCGAAGACCCAGTACTTC
CDR3 protein: CASGEGGPKTQYF

clone size: NA
V gene: TRBV18
J gene: TRBJ1-2
D gene: NA
CDR3 DNA: TGTGCCAGCTCACCATACACAAGACTTCTCGATGGCTACACCTTC
CDR3 protein: CASSPYTRLLDGYTF